This TCR beta chain was captured in a study of immune cell composition in non-small cell lung cancer. Study-wide results and caveats: Tumour TCR-beta clonality showed no significant link to smoking pack-years. Adenocarcinomas with higher top tumour-associated clone frequency had more reactive TILs.

This clone was detected only a few times. Its specificity is not known. Germline V CDR1 and CDR2: SQVTM, ANQGSEA. The germline V and J ends were trimmed by 1 base and 12 bases, with 10 bases remaining between them. The CDR3 consists of 11 residues. Some clones are missing from TCRdb's copy, which holds only in-frame ones; the method was immunoSEQ multiplex PCR. Counted here are some 6,700 clones, roughly 70% occurring once; the ten biggest clones make up about 4.5%. Sequencing was performed on lung tumor tissue. The clonotype was recovered from a human donor with non-small cell lung cancer. The J gene is TRBJ2-1, the V gene TRBV29-1; the D is unclear. CDR3 coding DNA: TGCAGCGTTGAAGCGGAGACCGGGCAGTTCTTC. It is translated as CSVEAETGQFF.